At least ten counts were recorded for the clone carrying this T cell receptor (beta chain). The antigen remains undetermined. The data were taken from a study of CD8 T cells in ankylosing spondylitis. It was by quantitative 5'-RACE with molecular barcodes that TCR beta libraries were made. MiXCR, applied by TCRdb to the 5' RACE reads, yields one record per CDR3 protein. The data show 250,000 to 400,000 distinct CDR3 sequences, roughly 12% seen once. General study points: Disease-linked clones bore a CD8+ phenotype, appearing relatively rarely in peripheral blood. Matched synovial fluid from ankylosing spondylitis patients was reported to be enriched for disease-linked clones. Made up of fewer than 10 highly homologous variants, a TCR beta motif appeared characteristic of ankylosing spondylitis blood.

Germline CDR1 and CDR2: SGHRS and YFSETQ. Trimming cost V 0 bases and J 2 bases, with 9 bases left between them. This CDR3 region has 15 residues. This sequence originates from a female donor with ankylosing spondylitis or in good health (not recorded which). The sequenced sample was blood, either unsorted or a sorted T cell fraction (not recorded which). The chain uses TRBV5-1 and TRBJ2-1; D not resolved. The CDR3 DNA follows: TGCGCCAGCAGCTTGGATGGCACCGCCTACAATGAGCAGTTCTTC. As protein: CASSLDGTAYNEQFF.